This T cell receptor (beta chain) was documented in a study of blood T cell repertoires in COVID-19. Study-level information: Collection of acute and convalescent COVID-19 samples took place in the United States, Italy and Spain. Nucleic acid was either cDNA or gDNA, and it came from T cells, B-cell-depleted T cells, or PBMCs.

In the authors' workflow: Estimation of nucleated cell counts was performed using reference gene primer amplification. This table comes from immunoSEQ multiplex PCR, and its TCRdb copy is limited to in-frame clones, with some not included. V and J calls and clone size come straight from that table; D and trimming were deduced from the DNA. The sample lists about 250,000 clones, almost 90% occurring once. CDR1 LNHNV and CDR2 YYDKDF come from the germline V gene (reference sequence). The length of the CDR3 is 15 residues. The ends were cut back, 8 bases at V and 7 bases at J, with 24 bases in the middle. The Seattle patients, enrolled during active infection, were followed longitudinally.

Sequenced sample: peripheral blood. The rearrangement links TRBV15 to TRBJ2-7; possibly TRBD1 for D (5 bases). This TCR came from a woman in her sixties with COVID-19, enrolled during active disease. CDR3 sequence reads: CATSQWRPTAREQYF. The CDR3 nucleotides are TGTGCCACCTCCCAATGGCGGCCGACAGCGAGGGAGCAGTACTTC.